Following are 25 T cell receptor beta chains from one sample sequenced in a study of T cells in Graves' hyperthyroidism and ophthalmopathy. Amplification targeted TCR beta CDR3 regions from RNA transcripts. Carried out on the TCR CDR3, a first-round RT-PCR used the HTBI primer set. MiXCR, applied by TCRdb to the multiplex PCR reads, yields one record per CDR3 protein. The sample lists 350,000 to 450,000 distinct CDR3 sequences, approximately 14% occurring once. The sequenced material came from blood. These receptors all stem from a woman in her fifties or sixties with Graves' hyperthyroidism.

This clonotype has a handful of counts. The chain employs TRBV27 and TRBJ1-2; D unclear. The V end was cut by 5 bases, the J end by 8 bases, with 12 bases between. Germline V gene sequence: CDR1 MNHEY, CDR2 SMNVEV (reference sequence). The CDR3 is 12 amino acids. The CDR3 sequence is CASSPGVSGYTF. The CDR3, as DNA: TGTGCCAGCAGTCCCGGGGTATCAGGCTACACCTTC.

V gene TRBV9 combines with J gene TRBJ2-2; D may be TRBD2 (6 bases). Germline CDR1 reads SGDLS; CDR2 reads YYNGEE. V was trimmed by 0 bases and J by 6 bases, leaving 12 bases between them. The CDR3 totals 15 residues. In nucleotides, the CDR3 is TGTGCCAGCAGCGTAGACCTAGCGAGGGCCGGGGAGCTGTTTTTT. This translates into CASSVDLARAGELFF.

The table lists this clonotype with a few counts. This rearrangement joins TRBV28 to TRBJ1-6, with 9 bases lining up with TRBD1. CDR3 length: 16 amino acids. After removal of 3 bases from V and 8 bases from J, the junction contained 8 bases not matched to a gene. CDR1 is MDHEN, CDR2 SYDVKM, per germline. This chain's CDR3 is CASSFGQGRFDSPLHF. The CDR3 nucleotides are TGTGCCAGCAGTTTTGGACAGGGGAGGTTTGATTCACCCCTCCACTTT.

This clonotype occurred a few times. The rearrangement links TRBV2 to TRBJ2-7; tentatively, D is TRBD2 (6 bases). The CDR3 has 12 residues. Germline loops: CDR1 SNHLY, CDR2 FYNNEI. V was cut by 8 bases and J by 3 bases, with 11 bases left in between. The DNA of the CDR3 is TGTGCCAGCGAGGAGGGGAGCTACGAGCAGTACTTC. It specifies CASEEGSYEQYF.

This clonotype was found many times. The chain is built from TRBV24-1 and TRBJ1-2; D remains ambiguous. Between the trimmed V and J ends, which lost 7 bases and 2 bases, there was a span of 10 bases. Germline lookup yields CDR1 KGHDR and CDR2 SFDVKD. The CDR3 length is 13 residues. CDR3 in DNA: TGTGCCACCAGCTTGGACGGAAACTATGGCTACACCTTC. Amino acid sequence: CATSLDGNYGYTF.

This clonotype was observed many times. V usage is TRBV6-2 or TRBV6-3 and J usage is TRBJ2-1, with TRBD2 matching 10 bases. V was pared by 8 bases and J by 7 bases, with 8 bases of the junction left unmatched. The CDR3 contains 14 residues. Germline-derived CDR1 and CDR2 are MNHEY and SVGEGT. The CDR3 DNA follows: TGTGCCAGCTATGCTAGCGGGAGAAGGAATGAGCAGTTCTTC. Residues: CASYASGRRNEQFF.

Of note for this clonotype: Given a much more abundant clone one base away, this may be a read error. V and J are TRBV20-1 and TRBJ2-1, with 13 nucleotides matching TRBD2. J gave up 8 bases and V 6 bases, and 10 bases lay outside the gene matches. The CDR3 has 15 residues. CDR1 and CDR2 (germline): DFQATT, SNEGSKA (reference sequence). CDR3 sequence reads: CSATGLAGAWHEQFF. DNA for the CDR3: TGCAGTGCCACCGGACTAGCGGGAGCCTGGCATGAGCAGTTCTTC.

This clonotype was recorded many times. The chain couples TRBV27 to TRBJ2-7; D perhaps matches TRBD1 (6 bases). V lost 5 bases and J lost 3, with 17 bases in between. Germline lookup yields CDR1 MNHEY and CDR2 SMNVEV (reference sequence). The CDR3 totals 15 residues. As DNA, the CDR3 is TGTGCCAGCAGTGCAGCAGGGGATCCCTACTACGAGCAGTACTTC. It codes for CASSAAGDPYYEQYF.

The chain employs TRBV15 and TRBJ2-5, with 11 bases lining up with TRBD2. The CDR3 has 17 residues. V lost 0 bases to trimming and J lost 5 bases; unmatched junction nucleotides: 8. Germline V lookup: CDR1 LNHNV, CDR2 YYDKDF (reference sequence). The CDR3 here is CATSRDLTSGSRETQYF. The CDR3 DNA is TGTGCCACCAGCAGAGATCTCACTAGCGGGAGTCGGGAGACCCAGTACTTC.

V and J are TRBV5-1 and TRBJ2-7; possible D gene TRBD1, 5 bases. The V gene lost 0 bases and the J gene lost 3 bases, with 10 bases spanning the gap. There are 14 residues in the CDR3. Germline CDR1 reads SGHRS; CDR2 reads YFSETQ. This chain's CDR3 is CASSLVAGNYEQYF. The CDR3 region has the DNA TGCGCCAGCAGCTTGGTAGCAGGGAACTACGAGCAGTACTTC.

This clonotype was recorded many times. This rearrangement joins TRBV6-1 to TRBJ2-1; D is ambiguous. V was pared by 6 bases and J by 0 bases, with 9 bases between. The CDR3 runs 14 residues. Germline V gives CDR1 MNHNS, CDR2 SASEGT. The CDR3 region has the DNA TGTGCCAGCAGACGGTTCAGCTCCTACAATGAGCAGTTCTTC. Translating gives CASRRFSSYNEQFF.

This rearrangement joins TRBV5-6 to TRBJ1-5, with TRBD1 matching 9 bases. The CDR3 is 12 residues long. CDR1 and CDR2 from the germline V gene are SGHDT and YYEEEE. After removal of 4 bases from V and 9 bases from J, the junction contained 2 bases not matched to a gene. The CDR3 DNA follows: TGTGCCAGCAGCGAGACAGGGGGGCCCCAGCATTTT. It is translated as CASSETGGPQHF.

The chain couples TRBV20-1 to TRBJ2-1, with TRBD2 identical over 7 bases. The germline V gene encodes CDR1 DFQATT and CDR2 SNEGSKA (reference sequence). CDR3 length: 13 residues. With 1 base clipped from V and 8 bases from J, the junction kept 5 bases outside the gene matches. The CDR3 reads CSARGGSRYEQFF. The CDR3 DNA reads TGCAGTGCTAGAGGCGGGAGTCGCTATGAGCAGTTCTTC.

This clonotype has a count of ten or more. This CDR3 is CSAREDRGQHAQHF. Here the CDR3 DNA reads TGCAGTGCTAGAGAAGACAGGGGGCAACATGCCCAGCATTTT. The chain is built from TRBV20-1 and TRBJ1-5, with 10 bases lining up with TRBD1. Germline trimming cut 0 bases from V and 11 bases from J; bases unmatched to any gene: 7. From germline, CDR1 is DFQATT and CDR2 SNEGSKA (reference sequence). There are 14 residues in the CDR3.

In this sample, this clonotype turned up many times. The chain joins TRBV28 to TRBJ1-5, with D tentatively TRBD1 (5 bases). The germline V gene has CDR1 MDHEN and CDR2 SYDVKM. The CDR3 is 14 amino acids. The CDR3 DNA follows: TGTGGCGTATGGGGGAGTCCTAGCAATCAGCCCCAGCATTTT. This codes for CGVWGSPSNQPQHF. The variable domain in full, completed from reference TRBV28 and TRBJ1-5, reads DVKVTQSSRYLVKRTGEKVFLECVQDMDHENMFWYRQDPGLGLRLIYFSYDVKMKEKGDIPEGYSVSREKKERFSLILESASTNQTSMYLCGVWGSPSNQPQHFGDGTRLSIL.

This clonotype was seen at least ten times. The V gene is TRBV10-3, the J gene TRBJ2-3; D is perhaps TRBD2 (6 bases). V was cut by 11 bases and J by 0 bases, with 12 bases left in between. The V gene's germline CDR1 is ENHRY and CDR2 SYGVKD. This CDR3 comprises 13 residues. CDR3 region: CAARRESTDTQYF. The CDR3 bases are TGTGCCGCCCGGAGGGAAAGCACAGATACGCAGTATTTT.

This clonotype was found many times. J is TRBJ1-2 and V is TRBV6-1; D is possibly TRBD1 (5 bases). CDR1 MNHNS and CDR2 SASEGT come from the germline V gene. CDR3 length: 15 amino acids. V was trimmed by 5 bases and J by 4 bases, leaving 17 bases between them. In nucleotides, the CDR3 is TGTGCCAGCAGTAGGGACCTAACTCCTGGCTATGGCTACACCTTC. Amino acid sequence: CASSRDLTPGYGYTF.

This clonotype was seen only a few times. The chain recombines TRBV3-1 with TRBJ2-3; TRBD2 aligns across 7 bases. V lost 0 bases, J lost 2 bases, and 5 bases stayed unmatched. The CDR3 extends over 16 amino acids. Germline V gene sequence: CDR1 LGHDT, CDR2 YNNKEL (reference sequence). This chain's CDR3 is CASSQDLGLDTDTQYF. The CDR3 DNA reads as TGTGCCAGCAGCCAAGACCTCGGACTAGACACAGATACGCAGTATTTT.

This clonotype turned up a few times. V gene TRBV7-9 combines with J gene TRBJ1-3, with D possibly matching TRBD1 (5 bases). The V end was cut by 6 bases, the J end by 0 bases, with 9 bases between. Germline CDR1 is SEHNR and CDR2 is FQNEAQ (reference sequence). This CDR3 has 14 residues. CDR3 in DNA: TGTGCCAGCAGACTAGGGGTCTCTGGAAACACCATATATTTT. This sequence encodes CASRLGVSGNTIYF.

There are a few counts of this clonotype. The gene calls are TRBV19 and TRBJ1-6; TRBD1 aligns across 10 bases. Germline V lookup: CDR1 LNHDA, CDR2 SQIVND (reference sequence). The V segment lost 10 bases and the J segment 9 bases; nucleotides outside the gene matches: 6. CDR3 length equals 13 residues. CDR3 residues: CATMGQGFSPLHF. CDR3 nucleotide sequence: TGTGCCACCATGGGACAGGGGTTTTCACCCCTCCACTTT.

The V gene is TRBV7-9, the J gene TRBJ1-4; 9 nucleotides line up with TRBD1. V trimming: 1 base; J trimming: 6 bases; junction bases outside the gene matches: 3. Germline V gives CDR1 SEHNR, CDR2 FQNEAQ (reference sequence). CDR3 length: 15 amino acids. CDR3 amino acids: CASSLVGTGYEKLFF. For the CDR3, the DNA is TGTGCCAGCAGCTTAGTCGGGACAGGGTATGAAAAACTGTTTTTT.

There are a few counts of this clonotype. The chain couples TRBV20-1 to TRBJ2-3; D tentatively reads TRBD1 or TRBD2 (5 bases each). CDR1 and CDR2 from the germline V gene are DFQATT and SNEGSKA (reference sequence). V lost 2 bases and J lost 2, with 11 bases in between. The CDR3 is made up of 14 amino acids. CDR3 amino acids: CSARRGTNTDTQYF. The CDR3 nucleotides are TGCAGTGCTAGACGAGGGACCAACACAGATACGCAGTATTTT.

The gene calls are TRBV19 and TRBJ1-2; tentatively, D is TRBD1 (6 bases). The V end was cut by 0 bases, the J end by 2 bases, with 13 bases between. Germline V gene data show CDR1 as LNHDA and CDR2 as SQIVND (reference sequence). The CDR3 contains 16 residues. The CDR3 is CASSIDPPGANYGYTF. The CDR3 coding sequence is TGTGCCAGTAGTATAGACCCCCCGGGGGCGAACTATGGCTACACCTTC.

This clonotype showed up many times. This chain uses TRBV12-3 or TRBV12-4 with TRBJ2-7, with 8 bases lining up with TRBD2. The CDR3 extends over 15 amino acids. Trimming removed 6 bases from V and 7 bases from J; junction bases left unmatched: 14. The DNA of the CDR3 is TGTGCCAGCAGCCCTACTAGCGGACGAGGGGGAGAGCAGTACTTC. It specifies CASSPTSGRGGEQYF.

With regard to this clonotype: At one of its ends the junction is not consistent with the germline gene, which may arise from a read error. This rearrangement joins TRBV6-2 or TRBV6-3 to TRBJ2-7; 7 positions agree with TRBD2. Germline CDR1 reads MNHEY; CDR2 reads SVGEGT. The CDR3 loop spans 15 amino acids. CDR3 protein: CASSNGAGVSGEQYF. The CDR3 DNA reads TGCGCCAGCAGCAACGGGGCGGGAGTATCGGGGGAGCAGTACTTC.